This record covers a single T cell receptor beta chain. Participants' own reports of clinical history determined their cohort assignment. The data belong to a study of blood T cell repertoires in COVID-19. Libraries were prepared by immunoSEQ multiplex PCR; TCRdb keeps only in-frame clonotypes and omits some of them. The table has roughly 400,000 clones, approximately 91% seen once. The CDR3 has 17 residues. V lost 5 bases, J lost 0 bases, and 20 bases lay in between. The receptor's source is a woman between 18 and 30 years old who had been exposed to COVID-19. The V call is TRBV23-1, the J call TRBJ2-7; a weak D match, TRBD1 (5 bases). TRBV23-1 is classed as an ORF, of uncertain function. The sequenced material came from PBMCs or T cells enriched from blood (not recorded which). The CDR3: CASSLETAKRSSYEQYF. DNA for the CDR3: TGCGCCAGCAGTTTAGAGACAGCCAAGAGGAGCTCCTACGAGCAGTACTTC.